Listed here are 19 T cell receptor beta chains from one sample, sequenced in a study of monozygotic twins with inflammatory bowel disease (dated by TCRdb to the late 2010s). Library preparation was by 5' RACE. The sequencing machine was an Illumina HiSeq 2500. Following TCRdb reprocessing, every CDR3 protein sequence forms one entry, and DNA is not provided. The sample's own table lists fewer than 400,000 distinct CDR3 sequences. Approximately 5.9% of the sample is taken by the ten largest. Sequenced material: blood. The receptors stem from a human donor with ulcerative colitis or Crohn's disease, or a healthy co-twin of an affected twin (not recorded which).

The chain recombines TRBV20-1 with TRBJ2-1; TCRdb lists TRBD1, though no DNA is available to test this call. In germline, CDR1 is DFQATT, CDR2 SNEGSKA (reference sequence). The CDR3 contains 15 residues. The CDR3 reads CSASPFSAGTNEQFF.

The chain combines TRBV5-1 with TRBJ2-7. The CDR3 extends over 14 amino acids. Germline values: CDR1 SGHRS, CDR2 YFSETQ. CDR3 sequence: CASSLAGRSYEQYF.

The chain is built from TRBV5-1 and TRBJ2-2. Germline V CDR1 and CDR2: SGHRS, YFSETQ. The CDR3 has 14 amino acids. CDR3 region: CASRAGPNTGELFF. Full variable domain (outside the CDR3, taken from reference TRBV5-1 and TRBJ2-2): KAGVTQTPRYLIKTRGQQVTLSCSPISGHRSVSWYQQTPGQGLQFLFEYFSETQRNKGNFPGRFSGRQFSNSRSEMNVSTLELGDSALYLCASRAGPNTGELFFGEGSRLTVL.

The rearrangement links TRBV11-2 to TRBJ2-1. The germline V gene has CDR1 SGHAT and CDR2 FQNNGV. The CDR3 loop spans 16 amino acids. CDR3: CASSLGRGSSYNEQFF.

J is TRBJ2-1 and V is TRBV7-2; TCRdb's assignment of TRBD2 cannot be checked, as there is no DNA. CDR3 size: 15 residues. Germline V gives CDR1 SGHTA, CDR2 FQGNSA. The CDR3: CASSLVLAGGTEQFF.

The chain carries TRBV28 and TRBJ1-2; TCRdb selects TRBD1, and the lack of DNA leaves this call unchecked. Germline values: CDR1 MDHEN, CDR2 SYDVKM. CDR3 length equals 14 residues. CDR3 amino acids: CASNSGAQSRGYTF.

The V call is TRBV5-1, the J call TRBJ2-3; without DNA, the TCRdb call of TRBD2 cannot be checked. Germline CDR1 reads SGHRS; CDR2 reads YFSETQ. The CDR3 is 14 amino acids. CDR3 region: CASSEGSGTDTQYF.

The chain carries TRBV7-2 and TRBJ2-7; TCRdb's assignment of TRBD1 cannot be checked, as there is no DNA. Germline CDR1 is SGHTA and CDR2 is FQGNSA. This CDR3 is built from 14 residues. CDR3 protein: CASSLEGPGREQYF.

The gene calls are TRBV14 and TRBJ2-3. This CDR3 is 13 amino acids long. CDR1 and CDR2 (germline): SGHDN, FVKESK. CDR3: CASSHQDTDTQYF.

The V gene is TRBV4-2, the J gene TRBJ2-5; the TCRdb call, TRBD2, lacks DNA for checking. Germline V gene data show CDR1 as LGHNA and CDR2 as YNFKEQ. The CDR3 spans 15 residues. The CDR3 reads CASSHILAGVLSQYF.

The V and J genes are TRBV5-1 and TRBJ1-4. The CDR3 is 15 residues long. In germline, CDR1 is SGHRS, CDR2 YFSETQ. CDR3: CASSLARTADEKLFF.

This rearrangement joins TRBV20-1 to TRBJ1-5; the TCRdb call, TRBD1, lacks DNA for checking. The germline V gene has CDR1 DFQATT and CDR2 SNEGSKA (reference sequence). The CDR3 is made up of 17 amino acids. The CDR3 loop is CSARGDRAWNSNQPQHF.

V and J are TRBV5-1 and TRBJ2-5; TCRdb proposes TRBD1, but this gene call is untestable without DNA. Germline V gene data show CDR1 as SGHRS and CDR2 as YFSETQ. The CDR3 runs to 16 residues. This CDR3 reads CASSLGTVVFRETQYF.

This CDR3 reads CASSLEPRVNYNEQFF. The V call is TRBV27, the J call TRBJ2-1. Per the germline V gene, CDR1 is MNHEY and CDR2 is SMNVEV (reference sequence). This CDR3 spans 16 amino acids.

V and J are TRBV3-1 and TRBJ1-1; the D gene TCRdb calls, TRBD1, cannot be checked with no DNA. CDR1 is LGHDT and CDR2 is YNNKEL in the germline V gene (reference sequence). The CDR3 consists of 17 residues. The CDR3 is CASSTRTGGVLNTEAFF.

The J gene is TRBJ2-7, the V gene TRBV29-1; checking the TCRdb D call of TRBD2 is not possible without DNA. This CDR3 has 13 amino acids. CDR1 and CDR2 (germline): SQVTM, ANQGSEA. CDR3 residues: CTQSSGYSYEQYF.

This chain uses TRBV12-3 or TRBV12-4 with TRBJ2-5; TCRdb picks TRBD1, but there is no DNA to check that call. The CDR3 runs 14 residues. The CDR3 is CASSIGQAQETQYF.

The V gene is TRBV7-2, the J gene TRBJ2-5; the TRBD1 assignment by TCRdb is unverifiable without DNA. CDR3 length: 15 residues. Looked up from germline, CDR1 is SGHTA and CDR2 is FQGNSA. This CDR3 reads CASSTPGKGGETQYF.

The chain carries TRBV20-1 and TRBJ2-5; as DNA is missing, the TRBD1 call by TCRdb cannot be tested. From germline, CDR1 is DFQATT and CDR2 SNEGSKA (reference sequence). CDR3 length: 13 residues. The CDR3: CSASRGAQETQYF.